These T cell receptor beta chains were read from a single sample in a study of T cells in localized non-small cell lung cancer. Clones were sequenced by immunoSEQ multiplex PCR, and TCRdb holds only the in-frame ones, with some missing. The sample shows some 36,000 clones, 86% of them seen only once. Sequenced material: peripheral blood mononuclear cells, taken before any cancer treatment. Receptor source: a male donor at least 60 years old with stage II lung adenocarcinoma. CDR3s include the opening cysteine and the closing phenylalanine or tryptophan. The order of the fields is J gene, D gene, V gene, CDR3 DNA, CDR3 protein. A D gene is named only where the DNA matches it firmly.

>TRBJ1-1|-|TRBV7-9
TGTGCCAGCAGCTCCCTGACAAGACAGGAGGACGAAGCTTTCTTT
CASSSLTRQEDEAFF
>TRBJ1-1|-|TRBV27
TGTGCCAGCAGTTTTATCGTACAGGGCCAAGCTTTCTTT
CASSFIVQGQAFF
>TRBJ2-7|-|TRBV6-5
TGTGCCAGCAGTTACTCGCTAGCCTTCTCCTACGAGCAGTACTTC
CASSYSLAFSYEQYF
>TRBJ2-7|TRBD2|TRBV27
TGTGCCAGCAGCAGACTAGCGGGAGGGTACGAGCAGTACTTC
CASSRLAGGYEQYF
>TRBJ2-1|TRBD2|TRBV7-3
TGTGCCAGCAGCTCCCCAGGGACTAGCCTAAATGAGCAGTTCTTC
CASSSPGTSLNEQFF
>TRBJ2-1|-|TRBV5-4
TGTGCCAGCAGCTTGATGGGAGGATGGGGGGAGCAGTTCTTC
CASSLMGGWGEQFF
>TRBJ1-6|-|TRBV18
TGTGCCAGCTCCATTCCGGAGCGGAATTCACCCCTCCACTTT
CASSIPERNSPLHF
>TRBJ1-1|-|TRBV7-2
TGTGCCAGCAGCTTTAGGAGGGAGGGCACTGAAGCTTTCTTT
CASSFRREGTEAFF
>TRBJ2-3|TRBD1|TRBV14
TGTGCCAGCAGCCAAGACCAAGGACAGGGTTCTGATACGCAGTATTTT
CASSQDQGQGSDTQYF
>TRBJ1-4|-|TRBV5-4
TGTGCCAGCAGCGATCAAGCCGGGGATCGTCTGTTTTTT
CASSDQAGDRLFF
>TRBJ2-1|-|TRBV12-5
TGTGCTAGTGGTTTGGTAATCAGTGATTACAATGAGCAGTTCTTC
CASGLVISDYNEQFF
>TRBJ2-4|-|TRBV5-1
TGCGCCAGCAGCCGTGACGGAAACATTCAGTACTTC
CASSRDGNIQYF
>TRBJ2-2|-|TRBV28
TGTGCCTCCCAGGGGGGAGACTGGATCACCGGGGAGCTGTTTTTT
CASQGGDWITGELFF
>TRBJ1-1|-|TRBV28
TGTGCCAGCCGAGTTTATGAGGGGGGGAAGGCTTTCTTT
CASRVYEGGKAFF
>TRBJ2-2|-|TRBV19
TGTGCCAGTGGACATCGGAACACCGGGGAGCTGTTTTTT
CASGHRNTGELFF
>TRBJ2-7|TRBD2|TRBV7-3
TGTGCCAGCAGCTTACTAGCGGGCTCCTACGAGCAGTACTTC
CASSLLAGSYEQYF
>TRBJ1-1|TRBD1|TRBV7-8
TGTGCCAGCAGCTTAGACAGGGGTAGTGAAGCTTTCTTT
CASSLDRGSEAFF
>TRBJ1-1|TRBD1|TRBV5-1
TGCGCCAGCAGCTTGGTGGGACAGGTTGAAGCTTTCTTT
CASSLVGQVEAFF
>TRBJ2-1|-|TRBV11-2
TGTGCCAGCAGCTTAGGAGGTGAGCAGTTCTTC
CASSLGGEQFF